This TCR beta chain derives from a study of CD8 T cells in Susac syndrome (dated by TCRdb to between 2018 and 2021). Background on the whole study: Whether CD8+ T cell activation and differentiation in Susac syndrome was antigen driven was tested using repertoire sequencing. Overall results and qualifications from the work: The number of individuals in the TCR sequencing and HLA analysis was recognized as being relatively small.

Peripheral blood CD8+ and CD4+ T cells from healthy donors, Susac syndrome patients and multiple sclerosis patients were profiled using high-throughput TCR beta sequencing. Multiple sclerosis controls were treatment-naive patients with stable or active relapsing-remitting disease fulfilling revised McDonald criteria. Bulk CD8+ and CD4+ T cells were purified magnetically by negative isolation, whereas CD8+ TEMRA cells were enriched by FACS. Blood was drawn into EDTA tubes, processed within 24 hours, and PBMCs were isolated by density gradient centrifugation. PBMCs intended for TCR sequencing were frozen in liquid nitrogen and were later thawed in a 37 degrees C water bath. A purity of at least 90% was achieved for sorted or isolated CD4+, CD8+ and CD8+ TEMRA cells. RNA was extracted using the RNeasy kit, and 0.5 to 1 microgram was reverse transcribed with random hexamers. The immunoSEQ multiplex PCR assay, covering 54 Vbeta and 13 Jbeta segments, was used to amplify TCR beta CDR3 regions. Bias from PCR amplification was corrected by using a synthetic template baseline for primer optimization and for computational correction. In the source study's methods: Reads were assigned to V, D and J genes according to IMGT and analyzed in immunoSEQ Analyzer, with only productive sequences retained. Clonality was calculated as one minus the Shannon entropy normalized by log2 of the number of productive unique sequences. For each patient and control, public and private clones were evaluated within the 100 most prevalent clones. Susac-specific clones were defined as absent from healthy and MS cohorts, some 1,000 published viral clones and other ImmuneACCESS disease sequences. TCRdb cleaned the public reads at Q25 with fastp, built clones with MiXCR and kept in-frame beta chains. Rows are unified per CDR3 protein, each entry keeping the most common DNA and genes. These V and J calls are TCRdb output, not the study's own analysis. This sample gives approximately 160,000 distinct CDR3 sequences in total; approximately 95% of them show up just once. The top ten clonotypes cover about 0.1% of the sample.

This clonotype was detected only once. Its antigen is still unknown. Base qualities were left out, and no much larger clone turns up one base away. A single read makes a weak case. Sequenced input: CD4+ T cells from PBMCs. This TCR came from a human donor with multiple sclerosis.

Read as DNA, the sequence is TGTGCCAGCAGCCAAAGTTGGGGACAGGGCGAGACCCAGTACTTC. Its protein is CASSQSWGQGETQYF. Recombination joined TRBV14 with TRBJ2-5; TRBD1 aligns with 9 central bases. The germline V gene sets CDR1 to SGHDN and CDR2 to FVKESK. Germline trimming: 2 bases from V, 5 bases from J; junction bases outside gene matches: 6. Spanning cysteine to phenylalanine, the CDR3 consists of 15 amino acids. Just the 45-base CDR3 DNA is kept, in frame starting at base 1. Here the CDR3 is joined to the reference TRBV14 and TRBJ2-5 genes, and the full variable domain is: EAGVTQFPSHSVIEKGQTVTLRCDPISGHDNLYWYRRVMGKEIKFLLHFVKESKQDESGMPNNRFLAERTGGTYSTLKVQPAELEDSGVYFCASSQSWGQGETQYFGPGTRLLVL.